Listed below are T cell receptor beta chains from one sample, sequenced in a study of blood T cell repertoires in COVID-19. Clones were read by immunoSEQ multiplex PCR, and TCRdb kept only the in-frame ones, dropping some. The sample contains hundreds of thousands of clones, around nine tenths of which appear only once. The sequenced sample was PBMCs or T cells enriched from blood (not recorded which). The receptors derive from a woman aged 40-49 years who had recovered from COVID-19. Both conserved end residues are part of each CDR3. The D gene is left open where the match is weak. Clone size appears in some rows only: once, few, many, or a class for an expanded clone.

>TRBJ2-7|TRBV4-1|NA|many|14
TGCGCCAGCAGCCAAGGGCAGGGACTCTACGAGCAGTACTTC
CASSQGQGLYEQYF
>TRBJ2-5|TRBV2|NA|NA|15
TGTGCCAGCAGTGACGGGGTGGCCGGTCAAGAGACCCAGTACTTC
CASSDGVAGQETQYF
>TRBJ1-1|TRBV6-1|NA|few|15
TGTGCCAGCAGTGAACCATCGATGGGAGTCATAAAAGCTTTCTTT
CASSEPSMGVIKAFF
>TRBJ2-7|TRBV10-1|NA|few|13
TGCGCCAGCAGTGAGCCAGGGCACTACGAGCAGTACTTC
CASSEPGHYEQYF
>TRBJ2-1|TRBV20-1|NA|NA|15
TGCAGTGCTAGTCCGGGACGGGGGAGCCACAATGAGCAGTTCTTC
CSASPGRGSHNEQFF
>TRBJ2-1|TRBV12-3/TRBV12-4|NA|NA|11
TGTGCCAGCAGTCCCCGAGGAGAGCAGTTCTTC
CASSPRGEQFF
>TRBJ2-7|TRBV12-2|NA|NA|17
TGTGCAAGTCGCTACCGATCGACTAGCGGGAGCTCCTACGAGCAGTACTTC
CASRYRSTSGSSYEQYF
>TRBJ2-1|TRBV9|NA|NA|13
TGTGCCAGCGCGTGGTTTGAGCGCGATGAGCAGTTCTTC
CASAWFERDEQFF
>TRBJ1-4|TRBV7-2|TRBD1|NA|16
TGTGCCAGCAGCCCATTCGTAGGACAGGGGGGAGGAAAACTGTTTTTT
CASSPFVGQGGGKLFF
>TRBJ1-2|TRBV2|NA|NA|14
TGTGCCAGCAGTGGGGGTGCGACAGTCCCAGGCTACACCTTC
CASSGGATVPGYTF
>TRBJ2-7|TRBV6-2/TRBV6-3|TRBD1|NA|14
TGTGCCAGCAGCTGGGACAGGGGGCCCTACGAGCAGTACTTC
CASSWDRGPYEQYF
>TRBJ1-3|TRBV19|NA|few|14
TGTGCCAGTAGTTCGGGGTTCTCTGGAAACACCATATATTTT
CASSSGFSGNTIYF
>TRBJ2-1|TRBV7-9|TRBD2|NA|15
TGTGCCAGCAGCCGGACCGGGACTACCCAGACGGAGCAGTTCTTC
CASSRTGTTQTEQFF
>TRBJ1-2|TRBV18|NA|NA|14
TGTGCCAGCTCACCACCCGGGACATACTATGGCTACACCTTC
CASSPPGTYYGYTF
>TRBJ2-1|TRBV6-5|TRBD2|NA|16
TGTGCCAGCAGTTACCGGACTAGCGGGAGACCCAATGAGCAGTTCTTC
CASSYRTSGRPNEQFF
>TRBJ1-5|TRBV10-3|TRBD1|NA|16
TGTGCCATCAGTGACCCCGGACAGGAAAAAAATCAGCCCCAGCATTTT
CAISDPGQEKNQPQHF
>TRBJ2-1|TRBV19|NA|NA|15
TGTGCCAGTAGTATATCGGAACTAATTTACAATGAGCAGTTCTTC
CASSISELIYNEQFF
>TRBJ2-5|TRBV18|TRBD2|NA|16
TGTGCCAGCTCACCACTCGGGACTAGCGGGCAAGAGACCCAGTACTTC
CASSPLGTSGQETQYF
>TRBJ2-6|TRBV6-1|TRBD1|NA|18
TGTGCCAGCAGTGGACCCCGACAGGGTGCTGCTGGGGCCAACGTCCTGACTTTC
CASSGPRQGAAGANVLTF
>TRBJ1-2|TRBV6-1|TRBD1|few|15
TGTGCCAGCAGTGAACCGGGACAGGGGGCGCGAGGCTACACCTTC
CASSEPGQGARGYTF
>TRBJ1-1|TRBV28|TRBD1|NA|15
TGTGCCAGCAGCCGGGACCGGGACAGCCCCCGGGGAGCTTTCTTT
CASSRDRDSPRGAFF
>TRBJ2-2|TRBV6-4|TRBD1|NA|15
TGTGCCAGCAGTAAACAGGGGGTGAACACCGGGGAGCTGTTTTTT
CASSKQGVNTGELFF
>TRBJ2-1|TRBV9|NA|NA|13
TGTGCCAGCAGCACCCGGGACTACAATGAGCAGTTCTTC
CASSTRDYNEQFF
>TRBJ1-4|TRBV6-5|TRBD1|NA|16
TGTGCCAGCAGTTACGCCCCCGGGACAGACTATGAAAAACTGTTTTTT
CASSYAPGTDYEKLFF
>TRBJ2-1|TRBV5-1|NA|NA|13
TGCGCCAGCAGCTTGGAGCGAGACGATGAGCAGTTCTTC
CASSLERDDEQFF
>TRBJ2-1|TRBV3-1/TRBV3-2|TRBD2|NA|17
TGTGCCAGCAGCCAAGTTCTGGCGGGAGGGGCCTACAATGAGCAGTTCTTC
CASSQVLAGGAYNEQFF
>TRBJ1-3|TRBV4-1|NA|NA|16
TGCGCCAGCAGCCAAGATAGAGGGATCTCTGGAAACACCATATATTTT
CASSQDRGISGNTIYF
>TRBJ2-5|TRBV9|TRBD2|NA|15
TGTGCCAGCAGCCCCCCGGGGCGGGAGGGTGAGACCCAGTACTTC
CASSPPGREGETQYF
>TRBJ2-5|TRBV7-2|NA|NA|15
TGTGCCAGCAGCCCCGGGAGCTCGCGTGGGGAGACCCAGTACTTC
CASSPGSSRGETQYF
>TRBJ2-3|TRBV7-2|TRBD2|NA|15
TGTGCCAGCAGCTTGGTAGCGGGAGTTTCAGATACGCAGTATTTT
CASSLVAGVSDTQYF
>TRBJ2-3|TRBV4-2|TRBD2|NA|16
TGTGCCAGCAGCCAAGTCGGGACTAGCGGGACAGATACGCAGTATTTT
CASSQVGTSGTDTQYF
>TRBJ1-5|TRBV21-1|NA|NA|23
TGTGCCAGCAGCAAAGCAAAGGGACAGGGGGCGAATGTTTTATGGAATAGCAATCAGCCCCAGCATTTT
CASSKAKGQGANVLWNSNQPQHF
>TRBJ2-3|TRBV6-2/TRBV6-3|TRBD1|NA|16
TGTGCCAGCAGTTACCGACAGGGGAGAAGCACAGATACGCAGTATTTT
CASSYRQGRSTDTQYF
>TRBJ2-5|TRBV18|TRBD1|few|13
TGTGCCAGCTCACCCGGACAGGAAGAGACCCAGTACTTC
CASSPGQEETQYF
>TRBJ1-3|TRBV19|NA|NA|13
TGTGCCAGTAGTATCGCGTCTGGAAACACCATATATTTT
CASSIASGNTIYF